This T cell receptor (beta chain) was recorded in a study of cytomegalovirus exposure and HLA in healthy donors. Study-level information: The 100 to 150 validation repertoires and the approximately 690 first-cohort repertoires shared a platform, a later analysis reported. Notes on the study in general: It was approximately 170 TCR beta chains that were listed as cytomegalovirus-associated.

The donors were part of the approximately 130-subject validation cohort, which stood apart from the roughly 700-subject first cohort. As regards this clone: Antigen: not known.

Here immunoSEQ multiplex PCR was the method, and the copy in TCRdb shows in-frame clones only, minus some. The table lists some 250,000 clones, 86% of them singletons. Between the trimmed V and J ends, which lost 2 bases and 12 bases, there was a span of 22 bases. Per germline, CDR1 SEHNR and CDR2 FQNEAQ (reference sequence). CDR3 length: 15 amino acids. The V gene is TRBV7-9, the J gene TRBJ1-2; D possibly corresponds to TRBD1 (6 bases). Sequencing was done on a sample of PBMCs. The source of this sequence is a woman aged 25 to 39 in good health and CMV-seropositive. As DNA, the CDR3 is TGTGCCAGCAGCTTAACCACCGGGCCGCAGGGGAGTAACACCTTC. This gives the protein CASSLTTGPQGSNTF.